Sequencing of this T cell receptor (beta chain) was carried out in a study of blood T cell repertoires in COVID-19. As processed by the authors: The authors estimated nucleated cell counts from reference gene primer amplification. Profiling relied on immunoSEQ multiplex PCR, and the TCRdb table lists in-frame clones only, not all of them. V, J and clone size were drawn from that table, and D and trimming were deduced from the DNA. The table includes tens of thousands of clones, about 75% detected once. V trimming: 8 bases; J trimming: 10 bases; junction bases outside the gene matches: 12. The V gene's germline CDR1 is MNHEY and CDR2 SVGAGI. The CDR3 extends over 13 amino acids.

The gene calls are TRBV6-5 and TRBJ1-1, with TRBD1 matching over 8 bases. This sequence was found in a man aged 45-65 years with active or convalescent COVID-19. Specimen: peripheral blood. CDR3 bases: TGTGCCAGCTTGGGAGACAGGGGTCATCGAGCTTTCTTT. This gives the protein CASLGDRGHRAFF.